This T cell receptor (beta chain) emerged from a study of cytomegalovirus exposure and HLA in healthy donors. Points from the study as a whole: Donors were assumed by presence/absence analyses to have roughly uniform sequencing depth. In a later analysis, about 17,000 TCR beta sequences were associated with HLA alleles at 0.05 false discovery rate.

Primers: 60 Vbeta forward and 13 Jbeta reverse. Here immunoSEQ multiplex PCR was the method, and the copy in TCRdb shows in-frame clones only, minus some. Of 80,000 to 130,000 clones listed, approximately 73% are singletons. Turning to this clone: The antigen remains unidentified.

The germline CDR1 and CDR2 sequences are KGHSH and LQKENI. This CDR3 spans 14 amino acids. With 3 bases removed from V and 3 bases from J, the gap between germline ends came to 12 bases. The source material was PBMCs. This receptor was obtained from a woman aged 45-59 years in good health and CMV-seropositive. The chain recombines TRBV18 with TRBJ2-7, with unresolved D. CDR3 nucleotide sequence: TGTGCCAGCTCACCGTCTGTCCCTTACTACGAGCAGTACTTC. This sequence encodes CASSPSVPYYEQYF.